The 32 T cell receptor beta chains reported below all come from one sample, sequenced in a study of blood T cells in healthy people across ages. PCR was performed a second time for roughly 6 to 12 cycles using a sample-barcoded 5' primer and a J-beta primer mix. TCRdb recomputed calls from the 5' RACE reads with MiXCR, one row per CDR3 protein. The table lists about 1.4 million distinct CDR3 sequences, roughly 64% of them singletons, with 6.5% to 8.5% in the top ten. Sequenced sample: blood. The receptor source for this set is a man aged 18 to 29 in good health.

The chain couples TRBV5-1 to TRBJ2-7; 10 nucleotides line up with TRBD2. The CDR3 runs to 15 residues. V trimming: 5 bases; J trimming: 4 bases; junction bases outside the gene matches: 9. CDR1 and CDR2 from the germline V gene are SGHRS and YFSETQ. The CDR3 spells CASRSPSGSVYEQYF. The CDR3 DNA reads TGCGCCAGCAGGTCCCCTAGCGGGAGTGTGTACGAGCAGTACTTC.

This chain uses TRBV4-2 with TRBJ2-3; weak D call: TRBD2 (5 bases). This CDR3 is 19 amino acids long. The germline V and J ends were trimmed by 0 bases and 0 bases, with 19 bases remaining between them. CDR1 is LGHNA, CDR2 YNFKEQ, per germline. CDR3 sequence (DNA): TGTGCCAGCAGCCAAGAACGGGTTTTCTCAGCGGATAGCACAGATACGCAGTATTTT. Its translation: CASSQERVFSADSTDTQYF.

The chain's CDR3 is CSAVFRDSYGNTEAFF. The DNA of the CDR3 is TGCAGCGCGGTCTTCAGGGATTCATATGGGAACACTGAAGCTTTCTTT. V usage is TRBV29-1 and J usage is TRBJ1-1, with D maybe TRBD1 (5 bases). Germline V gives CDR1 SQVTM, CDR2 ANQGSEA. Trimming stripped 7 bases from V and 1 base from J, with 22 bases between. This CDR3 region has 16 residues. The whole variable domain, remainder taken from reference TRBV29-1 and TRBJ1-1, is SAVISQKPSRDICQRGTSLTIQCQVDSQVTMMFWYRQQPGQSLTLIATANQGSEATYESGFVIDKFPISRPNLTFSTLTVSNMSPEDSSIYLCSAVFRDSYGNTEAFFGQGTRLTVV.

The chain is built from TRBV4-2 and TRBJ2-1, with 7 nucleotides matching TRBD2. V shed 3 bases, J shed 3 bases, and the junction held 17 bases outside the gene matches. Germline V CDR1 and CDR2: LGHNA, YNFKEQ. This CDR3 region has 19 residues. CDR3 in DNA: TGTGCCAGCAGCCACTATCTGAGGGAGCGGGGCCCGTACTACAATGAGCAGTTCTTC. It codes for CASSHYLRERGPYYNEQFF.

This rearrangement joins TRBV20-1 to TRBJ2-4, with D perhaps matching TRBD1 (6 bases). Gene TRBJ2-7 matches the end of the DNA better, so the J call may be wrong. From germline, CDR1 is DFQATT and CDR2 SNEGSKA (reference sequence). This CDR3 has 14 amino acids. The CDR3 reads CSAREAGTTYEQYF. In DNA, the CDR3 is TGCAGTGCTAGAGAGGCCGGGACAACCTACGAGCAGTACTTC.

The gene calls are TRBV2 and TRBJ2-6; unclear D gene. Trimming pared 8 bases from V and 1 base from J, leaving 15 bases between. The germline V gene encodes CDR1 SNHLY and CDR2 FYNNEI. This CDR3 region has 16 residues. The CDR3 region is CASVPLTGSGANVLTF. The CDR3 nucleotides are TGTGCCAGCGTCCCCCTGACGGGTTCTGGGGCCAACGTCCTGACTTTC.

This chain uses TRBV12-3 or TRBV12-4 with TRBJ1-1; weak D call: TRBD1 (5 bases). CDR3 size: 14 residues. V dropped 7 bases and J dropped 8 bases, with 20 bases sitting between them. DNA for the CDR3: TGTGCCAGCATTAAGTCCCAGGGTTTAGGCGAAGCTTTCTTT. This encodes CASIKSQGLGEAFF.

The chain employs TRBV5-1 and TRBJ2-3, with a weak D call TRBD1 (6 bases). Trimming cost V 6 bases and J 1 base, with 12 bases left between them. The germline V gene encodes CDR1 SGHRS and CDR2 YFSETQ. This CDR3 spans 14 amino acids. The CDR3 spells CASTAGDGTDTQYF. The CDR3 bases are TGCGCCAGCACGGCAGGGGATGGCACAGATACGCAGTATTTT.

This clonotype was seen a few times. The genes are TRBV7-8 and TRBJ1-2; 10 bases match TRBD1. The CDR3 is 14 amino acids. Germline V gene lookup returns CDR1 SGHVS and CDR2 FQNEAQ. Trimming took 5 bases from V and 7 from J; bases not matched to a gene: 7. The CDR3 region has the DNA TGTGCCAGCAGCCCGAGACAGGGGGCGAGTGGCTACACCTTC. Encoded protein: CASSPRQGASGYTF.

This CDR3 is CASSIGQRYEQYF. The CDR3 nucleotides read TGTGCCAGTAGTATTGGGCAACGCTACGAGCAGTACTTC. The chain combines TRBV19 with TRBJ2-1, with D hard to call. The J call could be wrong; TRBJ2-7 is a better fit for the DNA end. This CDR3 contains 13 residues. Germline V gene data show CDR1 as LNHDA and CDR2 as SQIVND (reference sequence).

This clonotype showed up just once. The CDR3 loop is CASSSFDTEAFF. For the CDR3, the DNA is TGTGCCAGCAGTTCCTTTGACACTGAAGCTTTCTTT. The chain employs TRBV6-6 and TRBJ1-1; no clear D gene. The CDR3 has 12 amino acids. V shed 4 bases and J shed 3 bases, with 6 bases lying between them. Germline CDR1 reads MNHNY; CDR2 reads SVGAGI (reference sequence).

This clonotype was detected only a few times. The rearrangement links TRBV6-1 to TRBJ2-4; D is tentatively TRBD1 or TRBD2 (5 bases each). This CDR3 has 18 amino acids. Germline-derived CDR1 and CDR2 are MNHNS and SASEGT. V lost 6 bases to trimming and J lost 0 bases, with 21 bases between them. The CDR3 here is CASRPYAGTSLAKNIQYF. The CDR3 DNA is TGTGCCAGCAGACCTTACGCCGGGACGTCCCTAGCCAAAAACATTCAGTACTTC.

In its sample, this clonotype was seen a few times. The gene calls are TRBV4-3 and TRBJ1-2; D remains unclear. This CDR3 is 15 amino acids long. V was cut by 3 bases and J by 4 bases, with 15 bases left in between. Germline CDR1 and CDR2: LGHNA and YSLEER. This CDR3 is CASSQVGDSVYGYTF. The CDR3 DNA reads as TGCGCCAGCAGCCAGGTGGGAGATTCAGTCTATGGCTACACCTTC.

This chain joins TRBV29-1 and TRBJ1-2, with D maybe TRBD1 (5 bases). Trimming cost V 3 bases and J 6 bases, with 17 bases left between them. Germline-derived CDR1 and CDR2 are SQVTM and ANQGSEA. This CDR3 region has 14 residues. CDR3 in DNA: TGCAGCGTTGAGGTGCAGGGTCGGCTTGATGGCTACACCTTC. This codes for CSVEVQGRLDGYTF.

The chain couples TRBV7-6 to TRBJ2-3; D is uncertain. The CDR3 is made up of 16 amino acids. V lost 2 bases to trimming and J lost 0 bases, with 12 bases between them. Germline-derived CDR1 and CDR2 are SGHVS and FNYEAQ. CDR3 loop: CASSLRTDLSTDTQYF. CDR3 nucleotide sequence: TGTGCCAGCAGCTTAAGAACGGACCTTAGCACAGATACGCAGTATTTT.

This clonotype appeared a few times. The rearrangement uses TRBV5-6 and TRBJ2-1; 9 positions match TRBD2. The V segment lost 3 bases and the J segment 5 bases; nucleotides outside the gene matches: 3. The germline CDR1 and CDR2 sequences are SGHDT and YYEEEE. This CDR3 contains 14 residues. The CDR3 spells CASSSSGKHNEQFF. The CDR3 DNA sequence: TGTGCCAGCAGCTCTAGCGGGAAGCACAATGAGCAGTTCTTC.

The gene calls are TRBV7-7 and TRBJ2-3; possibly TRBD1 or TRBD2 for D (6 bases each). Trimming cost V 2 bases and J 2 bases, with 11 bases left between them. The CDR3 spans 15 residues. Germline CDR1 SSHAT, CDR2 FNYEAQ (reference sequence). CDR3 amino acids: CASSLTRGDTDTQYF. The CDR3 nucleotides are TGTGCCAGCAGCTTAACAAGGGGGGACACAGATACGCAGTATTTT.

The chain carries TRBV20-1 and TRBJ1-2; D is uncertain. CDR3 length equals 11 residues. Germline-derived CDR1 and CDR2 are DFQATT and SNEGSKA (reference sequence). V dropped 3 bases and J dropped 8 bases, with 10 bases sitting between them. Here the CDR3 reads CSASYGEGYTF. CDR3 sequence (DNA): TGCAGTGCTAGTTACGGGGAGGGCTACACCTTC.

Remarks on this clonotype: Its ends do not fully match the called genes, so a read error is possible. The chain recombines TRBV5-4 with TRBJ2-3; D may match TRBD1 or TRBD2 (5 bases each). The CDR3 spans 17 residues. The germline gives CDR1 SGHNT, CDR2 YYREEE (reference sequence). CDR3 bases: TGTGCCGGCAGCCCGGGGAGCAGTCGGGGCGTTGCAGATACGCAGTATTTT. Its translation: CAGSPGSSRGVADTQYF. Variable domain in full (rest from reference TRBV5-4 and TRBJ2-3): ETGVTQSPTHLIKTRGQQVTLRCSSQSGHNTVSWYQQALGQGPQFIFQYYREEENGRGNFPPRFSGLQFPNYSSELNVNALELDDSALYLCAGSPGSSRGVADTQYFGPGTRLTVL.

The CDR3 DNA sequence: TGTGCCAGCAGCGTAGCTTTGGAGGGCCCCTACGAGCAGTACTTC. Translation gives CASSVALEGPYEQYF. The genes are TRBV9 and TRBJ2-4, with TRBD2 as a possible D gene (6 bases). The J call is uncertain, as TRBJ2-7 better fits the DNA end. CDR3 size: 15 residues. Germline values: CDR1 SGDLS, CDR2 YYNGEE.

The chain links TRBV9 to TRBJ2-5; D assignment may be TRBD1 or TRBD2 (5 bases each). Trimming cost V 4 bases and J 1 base, with 14 bases left between them. CDR3 length: 15 residues. CDR1 and CDR2 from the germline V gene are SGDLS and YYNGEE. This chain's CDR3 is CASSPLGALQETQYF. The CDR3 DNA reads TGTGCCAGCAGCCCGCTCGGGGCGCTCCAAGAGACCCAGTACTTC.

This rearrangement joins TRBV20-1 to TRBJ2-4; TRBD2 matches 7 bases. The DNA matches TRBJ2-7 better at its end, which makes the J call doubtful. From germline, CDR1 is DFQATT and CDR2 SNEGSKA (reference sequence). The CDR3 is made up of 13 amino acids. CDR3 residues: CSARKTGGYEQYF. CDR3 nucleotides: TGCAGTGCTAGAAAAACGGGAGGCTACGAGCAGTACTTC.

The rearrangement uses TRBV20-1 and TRBJ2-3; maybe TRBD1 (6 bases). V was cut by 5 bases and J by 6 bases, with 18 bases left in between. CDR1 DFQATT and CDR2 SNEGSKA come from the germline V gene (reference sequence). There are 14 residues in the CDR3. CDR3 DNA sequence: TGCAGTGCTTTTACAGGGTTATCCGGGGATACGCAGTATTTT. Encoded protein: CSAFTGLSGDTQYF.

The chain has TRBV20-1 and TRBJ2-5; D is perhaps TRBD1 (5 bases). The germline CDR1 and CDR2 sequences are DFQATT and SNEGSKA (reference sequence). The CDR3 is made up of 15 amino acids. Trimming left V 2 bases short and J 1 base short, with 14 bases between. The CDR3 protein is CSARTYSGSQETQYF. In nucleotides, the CDR3 is TGCAGTGCTAGAACCTATTCAGGGTCCCAAGAGACCCAGTACTTC.

The CDR3 DNA sequence: TGTGCCAGCAGCTCCCGGGTGGGCCTGAGGGGGCACCAAGAGACCCAGTTCTTC. Protein sequence: CASSSRVGLRGHQETQFF. The chain is built from TRBV11-1 and TRBJ2-5; 7 bases are a match to TRBD1. Near its end, the DNA agrees better with TRBJ2-1, so the J call may be wrong. Germline V lookup: CDR1 SGHAT, CDR2 FQDESV (reference sequence). The CDR3 length is 18 residues.

V usage is TRBV6-5 and J usage is TRBJ1-1; 7 bases map to TRBD1. V lost 0 bases to trimming and J lost 4 bases; unmatched junction nucleotides: 14. Germline CDR1 is MNHEY and CDR2 is SVGAGI. This CDR3 spans 18 amino acids. The CDR3 reads CASSYSIGPEGAATEAFF. DNA of the CDR3: TGTGCCAGCAGTTACTCTATAGGCCCGGAGGGGGCGGCCACTGAAGCTTTCTTT.

The sample holds one count of this clonotype. The chain couples TRBV2 to TRBJ2-1, with D possibly being TRBD2 (6 bases). The CDR3 covers 13 residues. Per the germline V gene, CDR1 is SNHLY and CDR2 is FYNNEI. V was cut by 2 bases and J by 8 bases, with 10 bases left in between. CDR3 protein: CASSEITGDEQFF. In DNA form, the CDR3 reads TGTGCCAGCAGTGAAATAACGGGAGATGAGCAGTTCTTC. The variable domain in full, with the rest retrieved from reference TRBV2 and TRBJ2-1, is EPEVTQTPSHQVTQMGQEVILRCVPISNHLYFYWYRQILGQKVEFLVSFYNNEISEKSEIFDDQFSVERPDGSNFTLKIRSTKLEDSAMYFCASSEITGDEQFFGPGTRLTVL.

This clonotype was observed a handful of times. This chain joins TRBV7-2 and TRBJ1-5; D may be TRBD1 (6 bases). Germline loops: CDR1 SGHTA, CDR2 FQGNSA. The CDR3 length is 15 residues. V lost 1 base to trimming and J lost 7 bases, with 14 bases between them. For the CDR3, the DNA is TGTGCCAGCAGCTTAGTTGGTCAGGGGAGCCAGCCCCAGCATTTT. Its translation: CASSLVGQGSQPQHF.

This chain links TRBV11-3 with TRBJ2-1; D gene uncertain. The J call may be in error: the DNA end matches TRBJ2-7 better. Looked up from germline, CDR1 is SGHNT and CDR2 is YENEEA. This CDR3 contains 14 residues. The CDR3 spells CASSPDQTYNEQYF. The DNA for the CDR3 is TGTGCCAGCAGCCCAGACCAGACCTACAATGAGCAGTACTTC.

This clonotype was detected only a few times. The genes are TRBV6-6 and TRBJ2-5, with no clear D. Trimming shortened V by 6 bases and J by 5 bases, and 16 bases separated the two germline ends. The CDR3 totals 14 residues. Germline V gene data show CDR1 as MNHNY and CDR2 as SVGAGI (reference sequence). This CDR3 is CASRRAAEEETQYF. In nucleotides, the CDR3 is TGTGCCAGCAGAAGAGCCGCAGAGGAGGAGACCCAGTACTTC.

This sequence joins TRBV2 and TRBJ2-7, with D hard to call. This CDR3 region has 13 residues. V shed 8 bases and J shed 0 bases, with 11 bases lying between them. Germline assignment: CDR1 SNHLY and CDR2 FYNNEI. This chain's CDR3 is CASLDIFSYEQYF. CDR3 DNA sequence: TGTGCCAGCTTAGACATATTCTCCTACGAGCAGTACTTC. Looking up the rest from reference TRBV2 and TRBJ2-7 gives the full variable domain: EPEVTQTPSHQVTQMGQEVILRCVPISNHLYFYWYRQILGQKVEFLVSFYNNEISEKSEIFDDQFSVERPDGSNFTLKIRSTKLEDSAMYFCASLDIFSYEQYFGPGTRLTVT.

The rearrangement uses TRBV29-1 and TRBJ2-7; the D gene is possibly TRBD2 (6 bases). CDR3 length: 12 amino acids. Germline loops: CDR1 SQVTM, CDR2 ANQGSEA. Deletions cut 7 bases from V and 2 bases from J, with 12 bases between. Here the CDR3 DNA reads TGCAGCGCGTGGGGGGAGACCTACGAGCAGTACTTC. It translates to CSAWGETYEQYF.